This is a list of T cell receptor beta chains from one sample in a study of OX40 agonist ivuxolimab in advanced cancers. Here immunoSEQ multiplex PCR was the method, and the copy in TCRdb shows in-frame clones only, minus some. Altogether 50,000 to 70,000 clones are present, roughly 80% being singletons, with the ten largest covering over 2.5%. The material was CD4+ or CD8+ T cells sorted from blood, obtained in a trial of the OX40 agonist ivuxolimab. These receptors were obtained from an adult with an advanced solid tumor such as melanoma, head and neck, liver or kidney cancer. Each CDR3 is given without its conserved first and last residue. Clone size is not always given. Where it is, it says once, few, many or a class for expanded clones.

TRBJ2-3 | TRBV27 | once | ASSPPQPSRTQY
TRBJ2-7 | TRBV28 | . | ASSPHGDYEQY
TRBJ1-2 | TRBV6-5 | . | ASSYRTGALFFGYT
TRBJ1-4 | TRBV30 | . | AWSPVVLEKLF
TRBJ2-5 | TRBV7-2 | . | ASSLLAETQY
TRBJ2-7 | TRBV7-2 | . | ASSPSGGPTYEQY
TRBJ1-2 | TRBV4-1 | . | ASSQVIDKANYGYT
TRBJ1-1 | TRBV6-6 | . | ASSKTGLNTEAF
TRBJ1-1 | TRBV29-1 | . | SGTGVNTEAF
TRBJ1-2 | TRBV7-2 | once | ASSGDRIYGYT
TRBJ1-5 | TRBV18 | . | ASSPGVSNQPQH